These T cell receptor beta chains were read from a single sample in a study of OX40 agonist ivuxolimab in advanced cancers. Some clones are missing from TCRdb's copy, which holds only in-frame ones; the method was immunoSEQ multiplex PCR. There are over 90,000 clones in the sample; roughly 94% occur only once, and roughly 0.17% lies in the top ten. Sequences were derived from CD4+ or CD8+ T cells sorted from blood, sampled in a trial of the OX40 agonist ivuxolimab. Receptor source: an adult with an advanced solid tumor such as melanoma, head and neck, liver or kidney cancer. The CDR3 runs from the conserved cysteine through the conserved F or W. The D gene is left open where the match is weak. Clone size is given for some rows only: seen once, a few or many times, or a class if the clone is expanded.

CDR3 length: 12; V gene: TRBV2; J gene: TRBJ1-4; clone size: -; D gene: -; CDR3 protein: CASSDRYEKLFF; CDR3 DNA: TGTGCCAGCAGTGACAGATATGAAAAACTGTTTTTT
CDR3 length: 13; V gene: TRBV28; J gene: TRBJ2-5; clone size: -; D gene: -; CDR3 protein: CASSLGVEETQYF; CDR3 DNA: TGTGCCAGCAGTTTAGGGGTCGAAGAGACCCAGTACTTC
CDR3 length: 14; V gene: TRBV29-1; J gene: TRBJ1-2; clone size: -; D gene: -; CDR3 protein: CSVEGLQGAHGYTF; CDR3 DNA: TGCAGCGTTGAAGGCCTACAGGGAGCCCATGGCTACACCTTC
CDR3 length: 14; V gene: TRBV28; J gene: TRBJ1-2; clone size: -; D gene: -; CDR3 protein: CASKGGAPYEGYTF; CDR3 DNA: TGTGCCAGTAAGGGTGGGGCCCCCTATGAAGGCTACACCTTC
CDR3 length: 15; V gene: TRBV5-1; J gene: TRBJ1-3; clone size: -; D gene: TRBD1; CDR3 protein: CASRNSGQPGNTIYF; CDR3 DNA: TGCGCCAGCCGCAATTCGGGACAGCCCGGAAACACCATATATTTT
CDR3 length: 15; V gene: TRBV19; J gene: TRBJ1-2; clone size: -; D gene: -; CDR3 protein: CASSIGGRTPYGYTF; CDR3 DNA: TGTGCCAGTAGTATAGGAGGCAGGACCCCCTATGGCTACACCTTC
CDR3 length: 13; V gene: TRBV29-1; J gene: TRBJ1-1; clone size: once; D gene: -; CDR3 protein: CSVVWGLNTEAFF; CDR3 DNA: TGCAGCGTTGTGTGGGGCTTGAACACTGAAGCTTTCTTT
CDR3 length: 13; V gene: TRBV9; J gene: TRBJ1-2; clone size: once; D gene: -; CDR3 protein: CASSVEGENGYTF; CDR3 DNA: TGTGCCAGCAGCGTAGAAGGGGAGAATGGCTACACCTTC
CDR3 length: 16; V gene: TRBV12-5; J gene: TRBJ2-7; clone size: -; D gene: TRBD2; CDR3 protein: CASGLASGGSSYEQYF; CDR3 DNA: TGTGCTAGTGGTTTGGCCAGCGGGGGAAGCTCCTACGAGCAGTACTTC
CDR3 length: 14; V gene: TRBV2; J gene: TRBJ1-5; clone size: -; D gene: TRBD1; CDR3 protein: CACGPQGGNQPQHF; CDR3 DNA: TGTGCCTGCGGGCCTCAGGGGGGCAATCAGCCCCAGCATTTT
CDR3 length: 13; V gene: TRBV29-1; J gene: TRBJ1-5; clone size: -; D gene: TRBD1; CDR3 protein: CSVGQGANQPQHF; CDR3 DNA: TGCAGCGTGGGACAGGGGGCGAATCAGCCCCAGCATTTT
CDR3 length: 15; V gene: TRBV7-7; J gene: TRBJ2-7; clone size: -; D gene: -; CDR3 protein: CASSLSSGPLYEQYF; CDR3 DNA: TGTGCCAGCAGCTTATCTTCAGGCCCCCTTTACGAGCAGTACTTC
CDR3 length: 17; V gene: TRBV28; J gene: TRBJ1-2; clone size: -; D gene: TRBD1; CDR3 protein: CASSRRQGLIVDYGYTF; CDR3 DNA: TGTGCCAGCAGTCGAAGACAGGGGCTTATTGTGGACTATGGCTACACCTTC
CDR3 length: 14; V gene: TRBV6-1; J gene: TRBJ2-7; clone size: -; D gene: -; CDR3 protein: CASSPQGYSYEQYF; CDR3 DNA: TGTGCCAGCAGTCCACAGGGTTACTCCTACGAGCAGTACTTC
CDR3 length: 16; V gene: TRBV7-2; J gene: TRBJ1-2; clone size: -; D gene: TRBD1; CDR3 protein: CASSLAMNRDRTGYTF; CDR3 DNA: TGTGCCAGCAGCTTAGCGATGAACCGGGACAGGACTGGCTACACCTTC
CDR3 length: 17; V gene: TRBV5-1; J gene: TRBJ2-2; clone size: -; D gene: TRBD2; CDR3 protein: CASSLGVSAGGPGELFF; CDR3 DNA: TGCGCCAGCAGCTTGGGAGTTTCAGCGGGAGGGCCCGGGGAGCTGTTTTTT
CDR3 length: 15; V gene: TRBV7-3; J gene: TRBJ2-1; clone size: -; D gene: TRBD2; CDR3 protein: CASSLGAGGRNEQFF; CDR3 DNA: TGTGCCAGCAGCTTAGGGGCGGGAGGTCGCAATGAGCAGTTCTTC
CDR3 length: 17; V gene: TRBV7-9; J gene: TRBJ2-7; clone size: once; D gene: TRBD2; CDR3 protein: CASSLGRGLAGEYEQYF; CDR3 DNA: TGTGCCAGCAGCTTAGGCAGGGGACTAGCGGGGGAATACGAGCAGTACTTC
CDR3 length: 15; V gene: TRBV11-2; J gene: TRBJ2-7; clone size: few; D gene: TRBD2; CDR3 protein: CASSAGTSRSGEQYF; CDR3 DNA: TGTGCCAGCAGCGCCGGGACTAGTCGTTCGGGGGAGCAGTACTTC
CDR3 length: 18; V gene: TRBV7-9; J gene: TRBJ2-1; clone size: -; D gene: TRBD2; CDR3 protein: CASSFGTGTSVLNNEQFF; CDR3 DNA: TGTGCCAGCAGCTTCGGAACCGGGACTAGCGTCCTTAACAATGAGCAGTTCTTC
CDR3 length: 16; V gene: TRBV18; J gene: TRBJ2-1; clone size: -; D gene: TRBD2; CDR3 protein: CASSPTGLALYNEQFF; CDR3 DNA: TGTGCCAGCTCACCGACCGGACTAGCGCTATACAATGAGCAGTTCTTC
CDR3 length: 18; V gene: TRBV5-1; J gene: TRBJ2-6; clone size: -; D gene: -; CDR3 protein: CASSLDGQRIPGANVLTF; CDR3 DNA: TGCGCCAGCAGCTTGGATGGACAGCGGATACCTGGGGCCAACGTCCTGACTTTC
CDR3 length: 16; V gene: TRBV4-2; J gene: TRBJ2-7; clone size: -; D gene: -; CDR3 protein: CASSQDLGGPPYEQYF; CDR3 DNA: TGTGCCAGCAGCCAAGATCTAGGAGGACCCCCCTACGAGCAGTACTTC
CDR3 length: 14; V gene: TRBV27; J gene: TRBJ2-7; clone size: -; D gene: -; CDR3 protein: CASSLFQLATEQYF; CDR3 DNA: TGTGCCAGCAGTTTATTCCAACTAGCCACCGAGCAGTACTTC
CDR3 length: 16; V gene: TRBV5-1; J gene: TRBJ2-5; clone size: -; D gene: TRBD1; CDR3 protein: CASSSFQGTGVETQYF; CDR3 DNA: TGCGCCAGCAGCTCCTTCCAGGGGACAGGGGTCGAGACCCAGTACTTC
CDR3 length: 15; V gene: TRBV7-9; J gene: TRBJ1-5; clone size: -; D gene: -; CDR3 protein: CASSLGLAGHQPQHF; CDR3 DNA: TGTGCCAGCAGCTTGGGCTTGGCAGGTCATCAGCCCCAGCATTTT
CDR3 length: 14; V gene: TRBV9; J gene: TRBJ2-7; clone size: -; D gene: -; CDR3 protein: CASSGGQSSYEQYF; CDR3 DNA: TGTGCCAGCAGCGGAGGACAGAGCTCCTACGAGCAGTACTTC
CDR3 length: 16; V gene: TRBV5-1; J gene: TRBJ2-6; clone size: -; D gene: -; CDR3 protein: CASSLGRLSGANVLTF; CDR3 DNA: TGCGCCAGCAGCTTGGGAAGGTTGTCTGGGGCCAACGTCCTGACTTTC
CDR3 length: 17; V gene: TRBV19; J gene: TRBJ2-3; clone size: -; D gene: -; CDR3 protein: CASSIRTGGPSTDTQYF; CDR3 DNA: TGTGCCAGTAGTATTCGAACGGGCGGACCTAGCACAGATACGCAGTATTTT
CDR3 length: 16; V gene: TRBV6-5; J gene: TRBJ2-2; clone size: -; D gene: TRBD2; CDR3 protein: CASSYRTSWVTGELFF; CDR3 DNA: TGTGCCAGCAGTTACCGGACTAGCTGGGTCACCGGGGAGCTGTTTTTT
CDR3 length: 20; V gene: TRBV28; J gene: TRBJ1-1; clone size: -; D gene: -; CDR3 protein: CASSLPRWIPADYMNTEAFF; CDR3 DNA: TGTGCCAGCAGTTTACCCAGATGGATCCCAGCCGACTACATGAACACTGAAGCTTTCTTT
CDR3 length: 14; V gene: TRBV28; J gene: TRBJ1-2; clone size: once; D gene: -; CDR3 protein: CASSSPGLNYGYTF; CDR3 DNA: TGTGCCAGCAGTTCTCCGGGTTTAAACTATGGCTACACCTTC
CDR3 length: 16; V gene: TRBV6-1; J gene: TRBJ2-7; clone size: -; D gene: -; CDR3 protein: CASSALAGRTDYEQYF; CDR3 DNA: TGTGCCAGCAGTGCTCTGGCGGGGAGGACCGATTACGAGCAGTACTTC
CDR3 length: 16; V gene: TRBV5-1; J gene: TRBJ1-3; clone size: once; D gene: -; CDR3 protein: CASSSGPRGAGNTIYF; CDR3 DNA: TGCGCCAGCAGCTCAGGTCCCAGGGGAGCAGGAAACACCATATATTTT
CDR3 length: 15; V gene: TRBV4-2; J gene: TRBJ1-5; clone size: -; D gene: -; CDR3 protein: CASSQDKNGNQPQHF; CDR3 DNA: TGTGCCAGCAGCCAAGATAAAAATGGCAATCAGCCCCAGCATTTT
CDR3 length: 12; V gene: TRBV28; J gene: TRBJ1-5; clone size: -; D gene: -; CDR3 protein: CASMGFNQPQHF; CDR3 DNA: TGTGCCAGCATGGGATTTAACCAGCCCCAGCATTTT
CDR3 length: 15; V gene: TRBV5-1; J gene: TRBJ1-1; clone size: -; D gene: -; CDR3 protein: CASSLDFGGGPGAFF; CDR3 DNA: TGCGCCAGCAGCTTGGATTTCGGGGGCGGGCCTGGAGCTTTCTTT